These T cell receptor beta chains were read from a single sample in a study of blood T cell repertoires in COVID-19. Assay used: immunoSEQ multiplex PCR; TCRdb lists only in-frame clones, some missing. The sample carries 25,000 or so clones, around 96% recorded once. The sequenced material came from peripheral blood. All receptors derive from a human donor with active COVID-19. The donor label of this sample is uncertain. Each CDR3 is given with its conserved first and last residue. The D gene is left open where the match is weak. Only some rows state a clone size, as once, few, many or a class for expanded clones.

d_call j_call clone_size v_call cdr3_nt cdr3_aa
TRBD2 TRBJ2-6 NA TRBV10-3 TGTGCCATCAGTGAGTCTTCCAGCGGGGGGGCAACTGGGGCCAACGTCCTGACTTTC CAISESSSGGATGANVLTF
NA TRBJ1-1 NA TRBV12-3/TRBV12-4 TGTGCCAGTTACAACAGGTATGATGAAGCTTTCTTT CASYNRYDEAFF
NA TRBJ2-1 NA TRBV20-1 TGCAGTGCTAGAGTCCCTAATGAGCAGTTCTTC CSARVPNEQFF
NA TRBJ2-7 NA TRBV11-3 TGTGCCAGCAGCTTAGTCCCGGGTTACGAGCAGTACTTC CASSLVPGYEQYF
TRBD2 TRBJ2-1 once TRBV5-1 TGCGCCAGCAGCTTGGGGGGACTAGCGAATGAGCAGTTCTTC CASSLGGLANEQFF
TRBD1 TRBJ2-1 NA TRBV7-7 TGTGCTAGCAGCTTACTGGGACAGGGTATTACTGAGCAGTTCTTC CASSLLGQGITEQFF
TRBD2 TRBJ2-1 NA TRBV18 TGTGCCAGCTCACCTAGACTAGCGGGGGGGCCTTATGAGCAGTTCTTC CASSPRLAGGPYEQFF
TRBD1 TRBJ1-1 NA TRBV6-5 TGTGCCAGCACCAGGACAGGGTGGGGTGAAGCTTTCTTT CASTRTGWGEAFF
NA TRBJ1-5 once TRBV29-1 TGCAGCGTTCGGGAGTTCAGCAATCAGCCCCAGCATTTT CSVREFSNQPQHF
TRBD1 TRBJ2-7 NA TRBV12-5 TGTGCTAGTGGTTTCGTCCGGGACAGATCCTACGAGCAGTACTTC CASGFVRDRSYEQYF
NA TRBJ2-7 NA TRBV6-5 TGTGCCAGCAGTACCCCCCGAGGGCTCGGCGAGCAGTACTTC CASSTPRGLGEQYF
NA TRBJ1-1 NA TRBV5-1 TGCGCCAGCAGCCCTTTCCGGGTGAGGGCGCTGAACACTGAAGCTTTCTTT CASSPFRVRALNTEAFF
NA TRBJ2-3 NA TRBV4-1 TGCGCCAGCAGCCAAGTTCAGGGGTCTCCAGATACGCAGTATTTT CASSQVQGSPDTQYF